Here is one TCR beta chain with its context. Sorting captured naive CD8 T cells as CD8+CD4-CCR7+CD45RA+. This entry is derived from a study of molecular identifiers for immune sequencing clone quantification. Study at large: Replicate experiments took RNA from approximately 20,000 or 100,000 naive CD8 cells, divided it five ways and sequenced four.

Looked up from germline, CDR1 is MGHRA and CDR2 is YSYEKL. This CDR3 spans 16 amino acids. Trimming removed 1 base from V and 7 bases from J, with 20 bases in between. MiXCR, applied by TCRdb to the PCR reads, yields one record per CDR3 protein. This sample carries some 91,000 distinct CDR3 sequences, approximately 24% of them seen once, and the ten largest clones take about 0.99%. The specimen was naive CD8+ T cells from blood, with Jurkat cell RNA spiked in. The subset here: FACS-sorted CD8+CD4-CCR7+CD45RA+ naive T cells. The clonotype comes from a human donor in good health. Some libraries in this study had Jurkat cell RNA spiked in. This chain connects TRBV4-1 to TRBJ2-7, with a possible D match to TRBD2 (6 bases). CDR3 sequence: CASSQAAGRIFREQYF. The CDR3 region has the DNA TGCGCCAGCAGCCAAGCTGCGGGACGGATTTTTCGGGAGCAGTACTTC.